Following are 8 T cell receptor beta chains from one sample sequenced in a study of blood T cell repertoires in COVID-19. The repertoire was sequenced with immunoSEQ multiplex PCR; TCRdb's copy has only in-frame clones and lacks some. Among hundreds of thousands of clones, 80% to 95% were seen once, and the ten largest hold approximately 0.77%. The sample comprised peripheral blood. These receptor sequences come from a man aged 55-75 years with COVID-19, enrolled during active disease.

This clone was counted once. The rearrangement links TRBV7-8 to TRBJ1-2, with 7 bases lining up with TRBD1. CDR1 and CDR2 (germline): SGHVS, FQNEAQ. The length of the CDR3 is 13 residues. Trimming cost V 5 bases and J 2 bases; bases outside gene matches: 2. For the CDR3, the DNA is TGTGCCAGCAGCCGGGACAGAAACTATGGCTACACCTTC. This encodes CASSRDRNYGYTF.

The V call is TRBV7-8, the J call TRBJ2-7; 7 nucleotides line up with TRBD2. The CDR3 sequence is 13 residues long. The V and J ends lost 3 bases and 4 bases, in that order; junction bases with no gene match: 3. CDR1 and CDR2 (germline): SGHVS, FQNEAQ. The CDR3 spells CASSLGGQYEQYF. In DNA form, the CDR3 reads TGTGCCAGCAGCTTGGGAGGGCAGTACGAGCAGTACTTC.

The count of this clone is one. The rearrangement joins TRBV18 to TRBJ2-5, with a tentative D call TRBD1 (5 bases). The ends were cut back, 6 bases at V and 4 bases at J, with 30 bases in the middle. Germline V gives CDR1 KGHSH, CDR2 LQKENI. This CDR3 contains 19 residues. The CDR3: CASSSLLSTSAAQGETQYF. CDR3 sequence (DNA): TGTGCCAGCTCGTCGTTATTGTCCACGTCGGCAGCCCAGGGAGAGACCCAGTACTTC.

J is TRBJ2-1 and V is TRBV5-1, with TRBD2 identical over 8 bases. The J segment lost 4 bases and the V segment lost 4 bases, leaving 7 bases of the junction unmatched. This CDR3 has 15 residues. CDR1 SGHRS and CDR2 YFSETQ come from the germline V gene. The CDR3 coding sequence is TGCGCCAGCAGCCAAGTAGCGGGACGATACAATGAGCAGTTCTTC. Protein product: CASSQVAGRYNEQFF. Combining the CDR3 with reference TRBV5-1 and TRBJ2-1 gives the whole variable domain KAGVTQTPRYLIKTRGQQVTLSCSPISGHRSVSWYQQTPGQGLQFLFEYFSETQRNKGNFPGRFSGRQFSNSRSEMNVSTLELGDSALYLCASSQVAGRYNEQFFGPGTRLTVL.

J is TRBJ2-2 and V is TRBV10-1; perhaps TRBD2 as D (5 bases). The germline V and J ends were trimmed by 4 bases and 0 bases, with 12 bases remaining between them. The CDR3 has 16 amino acids. In germline, CDR1 is WNHNN, CDR2 SYGVQD (reference sequence). This CDR3 is CASSGEIAPNTGELFF. The CDR3 DNA is TGCGCCAGCAGTGGCGAAATAGCGCCGAACACCGGGGAGCTGTTTTTT.

This chain links TRBV19 with TRBJ2-7, with 11 bases aligning to TRBD1. The CDR3 length is 17 residues. The V gene end was trimmed by 6 bases and the J gene end by 6 bases; junction bases not matched to a gene: 16. The germline V gene encodes CDR1 LNHDA and CDR2 SQIVND (reference sequence). The CDR3 protein is CASRIIPGQGGMVEQYF. The CDR3, as DNA: TGTGCCAGTAGGATAATTCCGGGACAGGGGGGTATGGTCGAGCAGTACTTC.

This clone was detected once. The chain uses TRBV11-3 and TRBJ1-1, with 7 positions matching TRBD1. Germline V lookup: CDR1 SGHNT, CDR2 YENEEA. The CDR3 has 18 residues. The ends lost 5 bases at V and 1 base at J; junction bases unmatched: 16. Here the CDR3 reads CASSHNGGKGATNTEAFF. The DNA of the CDR3 is TGTGCCAGCAGCCATAACGGAGGGAAGGGGGCTACGAACACTGAAGCTTTCTTT.

The chain recombines TRBV5-1 with TRBJ1-5, with D perhaps matching TRBD1 (5 bases). Germline V CDR1 and CDR2: SGHRS, YFSETQ. V dropped 0 bases and J dropped 2 bases, with 9 bases sitting between them. The CDR3 runs to 15 residues. DNA of the CDR3: TGCGCCAGCAGCTTGGAAGGGGCAGGCAATCAGCCCCAGCATTTT. Residues: CASSLEGAGNQPQHF.